This T cell receptor beta chain was identified in a study of blood T cell repertoires in COVID-19. Across the whole study: COVID-19 samples from acute and convalescent phases originated in the United States, Italy and Spain. The cDNA or gDNA used as material had been derived from T cells, B-cell-depleted T cells, or PBMCs.

V gave up 6 bases and J gave up 5 bases, with 12 bases separating them. Germline loops: CDR1 SGHNT, CDR2 YYREEE (reference sequence). The CDR3 runs 12 residues. Original handling: For nucleated cells, counts were estimated from reference gene primer amplification. This table comes from immunoSEQ multiplex PCR, and its TCRdb copy is limited to in-frame clones, with some not included. V and J calls and clone size come straight from that table; D and trimming were deduced from the DNA. The table lists 250,000 to 350,000 clones, around 91% of them singletons, with approximately 13% in the top ten. The chain uses TRBV5-4 and TRBJ2-7; D may be TRBD1 (5 bases). The TCR originated in an older woman with acute or convalescent COVID-19. What was sequenced was peripheral blood. The CDR3 DNA reads TGTGCCAGCAACAACAAAGGGGACGAGCAGTACTTC. Protein product: CASNNKGDEQYF.